Following are 18 T cell receptor beta chains from one sample sequenced in a study of blood T cell repertoires in COVID-19. Generated by immunoSEQ multiplex PCR, the TCRdb table keeps only in-frame clones and is missing some. The sample records approximately 100,000 clones, around 82% being singletons. The sample comprised peripheral blood. These receptors were taken from a woman between 45 and 60 years old with acute or convalescent COVID-19.

As regards this clone: The junction and the germline gene differ at one end; a read error may be behind it. The J gene is TRBJ1-1, the V gene TRBV19, with D perhaps matching TRBD1 (6 bases). The CDR3 length is 14 residues. The V gene's germline CDR1 is LNHDA and CDR2 SQIVND (reference sequence). In DNA, the CDR3 is TGTGCCAGTAGTATCCCAGGGGTGAATACTGAAGCTTTCTTT. Amino acid sequence: CASSIPGVNTEAFF.

The rearrangement joins TRBV7-8 to TRBJ1-1; D is ambiguous. Germline V gene lookup returns CDR1 SGHVS and CDR2 FQNEAQ. Trimming pared 7 bases from V and 4 bases from J, leaving 16 bases between. The CDR3 runs 14 residues. The CDR3 loop reads CASIMGPLGTEAFF. The DNA for the CDR3 is TGTGCCAGCATCATGGGCCCTCTGGGCACTGAAGCTTTCTTT. The entire variable domain, with the rest obtained from reference TRBV7-8 and TRBJ1-1, is as follows: GAGVSQSPRYKVAKRGQDVALRCDPISGHVSLFWYQQALGQGPEFLTYFQNEAQLDKSGLPSDRFFAERPEGSVSTLKIQRTQQEDSAVYLCASIMGPLGTEAFFGQGTRLTVV.

The chain has TRBV18 and TRBJ1-1; D may be TRBD1 (6 bases). The CDR3 runs to 18 residues. The ends were cut back, 1 base at V and 3 bases at J, with 21 bases in the middle. CDR1 and CDR2 from the germline V gene are KGHSH and LQKENI. The CDR3 nucleotides are TGTGCCAGCTCACCACAGCGGCACACAGGGAGCGGGGACACTGAAGCTTTCTTT. Residues: CASSPQRHTGSGDTEAFF.

Only one count was recorded for this clone. The rearrangement joins TRBV5-1 to TRBJ1-6, with D uncertain. V lost 3 bases, J lost 0 bases, and 10 bases lay in between. From germline, CDR1 is SGHRS and CDR2 YFSETQ. There are 16 residues in the CDR3. CDR3 sequence (DNA): TGCGCCAGCAGCTCGCGGGGAAGCTCCTATAATTCACCCCTCCACTTT. Protein product: CASSSRGSSYNSPLHF.

This rearrangement joins TRBV19 to TRBJ2-3, with D perhaps TRBD2 (7 bases). The CDR3 sequence is 15 residues long. The V and J ends lost 7 bases and 6 bases respectively, with 20 bases between them. CDR1 LNHDA and CDR2 SQIVND come from the germline V gene (reference sequence). The CDR3 bases are TGTGCCAGTAACCCGCGGGGGCTAGCGACGGATACGCAGTATTTT. Translated: CASNPRGLATDTQYF.

The rearrangement links TRBV27 to TRBJ1-2; D call uncertain. This CDR3 has 13 amino acids. Trimming stripped 6 bases from V and 7 bases from J, with 15 bases between. CDR1 and CDR2 from the germline V gene are MNHEY and SMNVEV (reference sequence). As DNA, the CDR3 is TGTGCCAGCAGCCGCGGAGGGAACGGTGGCTACACCTTC. It is translated as CASSRGGNGGYTF.

The V call is TRBV19, the J call TRBJ2-1, with D uncertain. This CDR3 has 14 residues. Germline V gene lookup returns CDR1 LNHDA and CDR2 SQIVND (reference sequence). The ends were cut back, 6 bases at V and 0 bases at J, with 9 bases in the middle. DNA for the CDR3: TGTGCCAGTAGCCCGGAGAGCTCCTACAATGAGCAGTTCTTC. Translation gives CASSPESSYNEQFF.

This clone has just a few counts. The chain carries TRBV30 and TRBJ2-7; no clear D gene. The CDR3 spans 13 residues. The germline gives CDR1 GTSNPN, CDR2 SVGIG (reference sequence). V lost 5 bases and J 6 bases, leaving 17 bases between the germline ends. CDR3 sequence reads: CAWRQKISGEQYF. The CDR3 DNA reads TGTGCCTGGCGACAAAAGATATCTGGCGAGCAGTACTTC.

The rearrangement uses TRBV7-8 and TRBJ1-5; D not certain. V lost 5 bases and J lost 7, with 12 bases in between. The CDR3 runs 13 residues. CDR1 and CDR2 from the germline V gene are SGHVS and FQNEAQ. CDR3 DNA sequence: TGTGCCAGCAGCCCCATTGGCGGGCAGCCCCAGCATTTT. This sequence encodes CASSPIGGQPQHF.

About this clone: Other DNA sequences in this specimen translate into the identical CDR3. The chain is built from TRBV18 and TRBJ2-3; D is perhaps TRBD2 (6 bases). The ends were cut back, 3 bases at V and 3 bases at J, with 10 bases in the middle. Per the germline V gene, CDR1 is KGHSH and CDR2 is LQKENI. The CDR3 is 14 amino acids. CDR3 sequence reads: CASSPPGRTDTQYF. As DNA, the CDR3 is TGTGCCAGCTCACCTCCTGGGAGGACAGATACGCAGTATTTT.

This chain links TRBV28 with TRBJ2-2, with 9 bases lining up with TRBD2. This CDR3 is built from 19 residues. CDR1 is MDHEN, CDR2 SYDVKM, per germline. Trimming took 6 bases from V and 1 from J; bases not matched to a gene: 15. The CDR3 loop reads CASRGGRVAGLLNTGELFF. The CDR3 DNA reads as TGTGCCAGCAGAGGCGGGAGGGTAGCGGGGCTATTGAACACCGGGGAGCTGTTTTTT.

This chain links TRBV7-3 with TRBJ2-1; TRBD1 matches 7 bases. Germline values: CDR1 SGHTA, CDR2 FQGTGA. V was pared by 4 bases and J by 4 bases, with 7 bases of the junction left unmatched. CDR3 length: 15 amino acids. The CDR3 bases are TGTGCCAGCAGCTACAAACCGGGACAGTACAATGAGCAGTTCTTC. Translated: CASSYKPGQYNEQFF.

This sequence joins TRBV6-2 or TRBV6-3 and TRBJ2-1; D is unresolved. The V end was cut by 6 bases, the J end by 10 bases, with 13 bases between. The CDR3 covers 12 residues. The V gene's germline CDR1 is MNHEY and CDR2 SVGEGT. CDR3: CASSLLAGEQFF. The CDR3 DNA reads TGTGCCAGCAGCCTATTAGCCGGGGAGCAGTTCTTC.

The chain links TRBV4-1 to TRBJ2-7; 7 bases map to TRBD1. The CDR3 runs to 15 residues. CDR1 and CDR2 (germline): MGHRA, YSYEKL. The trim removed 0 bases at V and 4 bases at J, leaving 6 bases unmatched. CDR3 nucleotide sequence: TGCGCCAGCAGCCAAGACAGGACAGGCAGTTACGAGCAGTACTTC. Its translation: CASSQDRTGSYEQYF.

V and J are TRBV11-2 and TRBJ1-2; 7 bases are a match to TRBD1. V trimming: 1 base; J trimming: 13 bases; junction bases outside the gene matches: 9. CDR1 SGHAT and CDR2 FQNNGV come from the germline V gene. The CDR3 has 13 residues. This CDR3 is CASSLGGTVQITF. Here the CDR3 DNA reads TGTGCCAGCAGCTTAGGTGGGACAGTCCAAATCACCTTC.

There are a few counts of this clone. V and J are TRBV10-1 and TRBJ2-2; perhaps TRBD1 as D (5 bases). Trimming took 7 bases from V and 2 from J, leaving 11 bases between them. This CDR3 is 14 amino acids long. The V gene's germline CDR1 is WNHNN and CDR2 SYGVQD (reference sequence). The CDR3 coding sequence is TGCGCCAGCAAAAAGGACACTAACACCGGGGAGCTGTTTTTT. Translating it yields CASKKDTNTGELFF.

The rearrangement uses TRBV18 and TRBJ1-2; weak D call: TRBD1 (5 bases). V was pared by 6 bases and J by 2 bases, with 16 bases between. Germline V CDR1 and CDR2: KGHSH, LQKENI. This CDR3 contains 15 residues. The CDR3 reads CASSRDPQSNYGYTF. The CDR3 nucleotides are TGTGCCAGCTCGCGGGACCCCCAGAGCAACTATGGCTACACCTTC. Together with reference TRBV18 and TRBJ1-2, the CDR3 gives the full variable domain: NAGVMQNPRHLVRRRGQEARLRCSPMKGHSHVYWYRQLPEEGLKFMVYLQKENIIDESGMPKERFSAEFPKEGPSILRIQQVVRGDSAAYFCASSRDPQSNYGYTFGSGTRLTVV.

This chain uses TRBV28 with TRBJ1-4; no firm D call. The CDR3 consists of 14 residues. Per germline, CDR1 MDHEN and CDR2 SYDVKM. The ends were cut back, 3 bases at V and 8 bases at J, with 13 bases in the middle. This chain's CDR3 is CASSLGGLREKLFF. CDR3 nucleotides: TGTGCCAGCAGTTTGGGAGGGCTTCGCGAAAAACTGTTTTTT.